This is a list of T cell receptor beta chains from one sample in a study of blood T cells in healthy people across ages. MiXCR, run by TCRdb on the 5' RACE reads, gives a single entry per CDR3 protein. This repertoire shows roughly 800,000 distinct CDR3 sequences, 58% found once; its top ten account for roughly 22%. Sequences were obtained from blood. All receptors come from a man aged 25 to 40 in good health. Each CDR3 is given with its conserved first and last residue. D genes are given only for firm matches. Part of the rows lack a size; the others show once, few, many or a class for expanded clones.

TRBV4-2,many,NA,TRBJ2-1,TGTGCCAGCAGCCAAGGTCTTACGGGGAAGAATGAGCAGTTCTTC,CASSQGLTGKNEQFF
TRBV28,NA,NA,TRBJ1-2,TGTGCCAGCAGTCCCGTGGGGCACTATGGCTACACCTTC,CASSPVGHYGYTF
TRBV5-6,NA,TRBD1,TRBJ2-7,TGTGCCAGCAGCCCCGAGCGGGACAGGGGAGTCGAGCAGTACTTC,CASSPERDRGVEQYF
TRBV29-1,few,TRBD2,TRBJ2-7,TGCAGCGTTGAATTGGGTTTAGCGGGATATCCCTACGAGCAGTACTTC,CSVELGLAGYPYEQYF
TRBV13,NA,NA,TRBJ2-7,TGTGCCAGCAGCTTAGAGCCGACGGCTTCCTACGAGCAGTACTTC,CASSLEPTASYEQYF
TRBV7-8,once,TRBD2,TRBJ2-7,TGTGCCAGCAGCTCCCCCTCAGATTATAGCGGGCTCTACGAGCAGTACTTC,CASSSPSDYSGLYEQYF
TRBV20-1,few,NA,TRBJ2-5,TGCAGTGCTAGCATACGCAGGGGCTTGCAAGAGACCCAGTACTTC,CSASIRRGLQETQYF
TRBV7-6,NA,NA,TRBJ2-3,TGTGCCAGCAGCTTAGGTCGGGGCGTCACAGATACGCAGTATTTT,CASSLGRGVTDTQYF
TRBV4-3,NA,NA,TRBJ2-3,TGCGCCAGCAGCCAAGGGATACAGGGAAGTGCAGATACGCAGTATTTT,CASSQGIQGSADTQYF
TRBV30,many,NA,TRBJ2-1,TGTGCCGGGAAGGGGGGGAATGAGCAGTTCTTC,CAGKGGNEQFF
TRBV4-2,many,TRBD2,TRBJ2-5,TGTGCCAGCAGCCTGACTAGCGGTGAAGAGACCCAGTACTTC,CASSLTSGEETQYF
TRBV6-2/TRBV6-3,few,NA,TRBJ2-7,TGTGCCAGCAGTTATCCGACCTACGAGCAGTACTTC,CASSYPTYEQYF
TRBV29-1,few,NA,TRBJ1-2,TGCAGCGTGACGGCGGCTGGGGGCTATGGCTACACCTTC,CSVTAAGGYGYTF
TRBV28,few,NA,TRBJ2-7,TGTGCCACCACGTCGGGGTATTATTACGAGCAGTACTTC,CATTSGYYYEQYF
TRBV12-3/TRBV12-4,NA,NA,TRBJ2-3,TGTGCCAGCAGGTCCGGGGTGGGCCGCGGAATCGATACGCAGTATTTT,CASRSGVGRGIDTQYF
TRBV7-6,NA,NA,TRBJ2-5,TGTGCCAGCAGGGCTGTGGGGACCCCTTGGGCAGAGACCCAGTACTTC,CASRAVGTPWAETQYF
TRBV6-6,NA,TRBD2,TRBJ2-3,TGTGCCAGCAGTTATCGGGTTAGCGGGAGAGATACGCAGTATTTT,CASSYRVSGRDTQYF
TRBV6-2/TRBV6-3,NA,NA,TRBJ1-2,TGTGCCAGCAGTTACTCAGCGGGCGGCTACACCTTC,CASSYSAGGYTF
TRBV28,NA,TRBD1,TRBJ2-5,TGTGCCAGCAGTTTGGGACAGGGCCAGTACTCGAAGTACTTC,CASSLGQGQYSKYF
TRBV4-3,few,TRBD1,TRBJ2-4,TGCGCCAGCAGCCAAGGCCGGACAGGACCCAAAAACATTCAGTACTTC,CASSQGRTGPKNIQYF
TRBV3-1,NA,NA,TRBJ1-2,TGTGCCAGCAGCCCAGCGTCCCAATCCTATGGCTACACCTTC,CASSPASQSYGYTF
TRBV5-1,NA,NA,TRBJ1-2,TGCGCCGGCAGCACAGGGAACAGCTACACCTTC,CAGSTGNSYTF
TRBV19,NA,NA,TRBJ2-1,TGTGCCAGTAAGGAGCGGAGCTTCTACAATGAGCAGTTCTTC,CASKERSFYNEQFF
TRBV10-3,NA,NA,TRBJ1-1,TGTGCCATCAGTGAGTCCGGCACCTTGAACACTGAAGCTTTCTTT,CAISESGTLNTEAFF
TRBV7-3,NA,NA,TRBJ2-3,TGTGCCAGCAGCTTTCTAGGGGGGGCCTCGCAAGATACGCAGTATTTT,CASSFLGGASQDTQYF
TRBV6-1,NA,TRBD1,TRBJ1-2,TGTGCCACCAGCCATAACAGGGGAGGAGATGGCTACACCTTC,CATSHNRGGDGYTF
TRBV7-2,NA,NA,TRBJ2-7,TGTGCCAGCAGTGGGACCGTGGGCAGGGTGAGAGGCGAGCAGTACTTC,CASSGTVGRVRGEQYF
TRBV20-1,NA,NA,TRBJ2-5,TGCAGTGCCGGAGGGCCGGAGCAAGAGACCCAGTACTTC,CSAGGPEQETQYF
TRBV3-1,NA,NA,TRBJ2-7,TGTGCCAGCAGCCAAGATACCAAGGAGCAGTACTTC,CASSQDTKEQYF
TRBV4-3,NA,NA,TRBJ2-7,TGCGCCAGCAGCCAGGCACAGGAGGGCTACGAGCAGTACTTC,CASSQAQEGYEQYF
TRBV7-2,NA,TRBD2,TRBJ2-7,TGTGCCAGCACCAAAGTAGCGGGGGGTCCAGCCGAGCAGTACTTC,CASTKVAGGPAEQYF
TRBV7-9,NA,NA,TRBJ2-1,TGTGCCAGCAGCCAAGTTGGTAGTTTCGTCAATGAGCAGTTCTTC,CASSQVGSFVNEQFF
TRBV13,NA,NA,TRBJ2-5,TGTGCCAGCAATGGGCGGACGACCGGCCAAGAGACCCAGTACTTC,CASNGRTTGQETQYF
TRBV15,NA,NA,TRBJ2-1,TGTGCCACCAGCAGAGGTCCGGGGGTCCCCTACAATGAGCAGTTCTTC,CATSRGPGVPYNEQFF
TRBV6-2/TRBV6-3,NA,NA,TRBJ2-2,TGTGCCAGCAGTCGGCCAAACACCGGGGAGCTGTTTTTT,CASSRPNTGELFF
TRBV4-1,few,TRBD2,TRBJ2-3,TGCGCCAGCAGCCTACCTAGCGGGGGGTTCACAGATACGCAGTATTTT,CASSLPSGGFTDTQYF
TRBV7-6,NA,TRBD1,TRBJ2-4,TGTGCCAGCAGTTCCGGGACAGGGGGGAGAGCCAAAAACATTCAGTACTTC,CASSSGTGGRAKNIQYF
TRBV7-2,NA,NA,TRBJ2-1,TGTGCCAGCAGTCAGATGATCCGGACAGAGCAGTTCTTC,CASSQMIRTEQFF
TRBV9,NA,NA,TRBJ1-2,TGTGCCAGCAGCGTTAATCGTAGGGGATCTAACTATGGCTACACCTTC,CASSVNRRGSNYGYTF
TRBV5-1,NA,NA,TRBJ1-4,TGCGCCAGCAGCTACCGGGCCCGTAATGAAAAACTGTTTTTT,CASSYRARNEKLFF
TRBV4-1,NA,NA,TRBJ1-1,TGCGCCAGCAGCCAAGAGGCTATGCGGGACGGAGAAGCTTTCTTT,CASSQEAMRDGEAFF
TRBV20-1,NA,NA,TRBJ2-3,TGCAGTGCTAGCGGACACTCTAGCACAGATACGCAGTATTTT,CSASGHSSTDTQYF
TRBV27,NA,NA,TRBJ1-2,TGTGCCAGCAGTCCCCGGGGGCAGCCCTTCTATGGCTACACCTTC,CASSPRGQPFYGYTF
TRBV11-1,few,NA,TRBJ2-4,TGTGCCAGCAGCTCTTCGACAGATCTAGCCAAAAACATTCAGTACTTC,CASSSSTDLAKNIQYF
TRBV19,NA,TRBD2,TRBJ2-3,TGTGCCAGTAGTCTCCAGCGGGGCGCGGGACATACGCAGTATTTT,CASSLQRGAGHTQYF
TRBV20-1,NA,NA,TRBJ2-7,TGCAGTGAGCTTGTAGGGCCGGGATACGAGCAGTACTTC,CSELVGPGYEQYF
TRBV4-1,NA,TRBD1,TRBJ1-5,TGCGCCAGCAGCCAAGAGAGACAGGGGCTTCATCAGCCCCAGCATTTT,CASSQERQGLHQPQHF
TRBV7-9,NA,NA,TRBJ2-3,TGTGCCAGCAGCTACGGGGGTTGGAAGTATTTT,CASSYGGWKYF
TRBV6-6,few,NA,TRBJ1-2,TGTGCCAGCAGCCAGGGAGGGGCGCCTGGCTACACCTTC,CASSQGGAPGYTF
TRBV7-8,NA,TRBD1,TRBJ2-7,TGTGCCAGCAGCTTAGCAGTACACGACAGGGAGTATACCTACGAGCAGTACTTC,CASSLAVHDREYTYEQYF
TRBV7-3,NA,NA,TRBJ1-6,TGTGCCAGCAGCCCCGGGGCCGGCGGGAATTCACCCCTCCACTTT,CASSPGAGGNSPLHF
TRBV10-3,NA,NA,TRBJ2-5,TGTGCCATCAGTGGTTCAAACAGGAAGGACGGGCAAGAGACCCAGTACTTC,CAISGSNRKDGQETQYF
TRBV20-1,NA,TRBD2,TRBJ2-7,TGCAGTGCTAGCCCCGGGACTAGCGGCTCCTACGAGCAGTACTTC,CSASPGTSGSYEQYF